Following are 7 T cell receptor beta chains from one sample sequenced in a study of blood T cell repertoires in COVID-19 (dated by TCRdb to 2020 to 2021). The library was built by means of the immunoSEQ multiplex PCR assay. This is the immuneACCESS table as TCRdb keeps it, with only in-frame sequences that have V and J called. A part of the clones is gone; compared with another copy, unresolved V genes explain less than half, and the rest is unexplained. The sample contains about 96,000 clones, roughly 89% of them found a single time. Clones ranked in the top ten supply more than 3.5% of the sample. What was sequenced was peripheral blood. The source is a human donor with COVID-19, enrolled during active disease. The donor label of this sample is uncertain.

This sequence joins TRBV11-2 and TRBJ1-3, with D possibly matching TRBD1 (5 bases). The CDR3 consists of 17 residues. V was clipped by 5 bases and J by 4 bases, with 21 bases between them. Germline V CDR1 and CDR2: SGHAT, FQNNGV. In nucleotides, the CDR3 is TGTGCCAGCAGCCCCCTAATCAGGGTTGTGCGGGGAAACACCATATATTTT. It encodes CASSPLIRVVRGNTIYF.

This sequence joins TRBV9 and TRBJ1-6, with 7 bases identical to TRBD1. The ends lost 3 bases at V and 8 bases at J; junction bases unmatched: 2. Per germline, CDR1 SGDLS and CDR2 YYNGEE. CDR3 length equals 13 residues. The CDR3 sequence: CASSGDRDSPLHF. DNA for the CDR3: TGTGCCAGCAGCGGAGACAGGGATTCACCCCTCCACTTT.

This rearrangement joins TRBV28 to TRBJ2-7; 7 bases match TRBD1. Germline V gene lookup returns CDR1 MDHEN and CDR2 SYDVKM. The CDR3 length is 15 residues. Trimming cost V 7 bases and J 3 bases; bases outside gene matches: 12. The CDR3 protein is CASTEDRERYYEQYF. In DNA, the CDR3 is TGTGCCAGCACCGAAGACAGGGAAAGGTACTACGAGCAGTACTTC.

This chain links TRBV6-6 with TRBJ2-1, with TRBD2 matching 11 bases. J was trimmed by 8 bases and V by 6 bases; bases with no gene match: 12. The CDR3 runs 16 residues. Germline V gives CDR1 MNHNY, CDR2 SVGAGI (reference sequence). The CDR3 region is CASRQLAGAHRDEQFF. The DNA of the CDR3 is TGTGCCAGCAGACAACTAGCGGGGGCCCACCGGGATGAGCAGTTCTTC.

V and J are TRBV19 and TRBJ1-1; unclear D gene. Trimming shortened V by 7 bases and J by 0 bases, and 9 bases separated the two germline ends. This CDR3 contains 13 residues. CDR1 is LNHDA and CDR2 is SQIVND in the germline V gene (reference sequence). The CDR3 coding sequence is TGTGCCAGTAATCGGGAGCTGAACACTGAAGCTTTCTTT. Its translation is CASNRELNTEAFF.

The gene calls are TRBV4-1 and TRBJ2-1, with 14 bases fitting TRBD2. Germline CDR1 reads MGHRA; CDR2 reads YSYEKL. The V gene end was trimmed by 1 base and the J gene end by 7 bases; junction bases not matched to a gene: 6. The CDR3 spans 17 residues. CDR3 sequence reads: CASSQALTSGGGNEQFF. CDR3 in DNA: TGCGCCAGCAGCCAAGCCCTGACTAGCGGGGGGGGGAATGAGCAGTTCTTC.

This rearrangement joins TRBV6-2 or TRBV6-3 to TRBJ1-1, with no clear D. Germline V gene sequence: CDR1 MNHEY, CDR2 SVGEGT. This CDR3 is 12 amino acids long. V shed 3 bases and J shed 8 bases, with 10 bases lying between them. The CDR3 protein is CASSYAAGEAFF. In DNA form, the CDR3 reads TGTGCCAGCAGTTATGCGGCGGGCGAAGCTTTCTTT.